The text below deals with one T cell receptor beta chain. Antigen unknown. The sort gate was single viable CD3+CD4+CD8-CD45RO+ cells for memory CD4+ T cells. Serostatus was set by detecting CMV pp150, pp28, p38, p52 IgG. This entry is derived from a study of memory CD4+ T cells and cytomegalovirus serostatus. Study summary: This sample comes from healthy Belgian adults, several CMV seropositive, 20 to 25 seronegative.

Whole-study results and caveats: The CMV-associated TCR signature appears largely within the CD4+ memory repertoire.

Looked up from germline, CDR1 is MGHDK and CDR2 is SYGVNS. Trimming took 6 bases from V and 4 from J, leaving 12 bases between them. The CDR3 length is 13 residues. Here immunoSEQ multiplex PCR was the method, and the copy in TCRdb shows in-frame clones only, minus some. The repertoire holds tens of thousands of clones, with around 78% as singletons. The V call is TRBV25-1, the J call TRBJ2-5, with D uncertain. This receptor was taken from an adult in good health and CMV-seronegative. Material: memory CD4+ T cells from blood. The CDR3 is CASSVRYLETQYF. As DNA, the CDR3 is TGTGCCAGCAGCGTCCGGTATCTAGAGACCCAGTACTTC.